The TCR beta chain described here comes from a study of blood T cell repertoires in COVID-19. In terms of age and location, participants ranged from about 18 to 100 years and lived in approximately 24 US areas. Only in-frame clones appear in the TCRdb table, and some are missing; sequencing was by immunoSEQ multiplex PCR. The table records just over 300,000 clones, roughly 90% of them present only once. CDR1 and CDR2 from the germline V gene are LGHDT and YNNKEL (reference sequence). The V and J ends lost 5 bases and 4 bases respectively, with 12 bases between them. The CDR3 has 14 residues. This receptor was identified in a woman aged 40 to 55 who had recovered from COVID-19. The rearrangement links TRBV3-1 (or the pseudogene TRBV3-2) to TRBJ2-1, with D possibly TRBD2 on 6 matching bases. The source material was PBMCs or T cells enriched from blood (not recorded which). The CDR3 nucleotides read TGTGCCAGCAGCGACGGGACTCTATACAATGAGCAGTTCTTC. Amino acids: CASSDGTLYNEQFF.